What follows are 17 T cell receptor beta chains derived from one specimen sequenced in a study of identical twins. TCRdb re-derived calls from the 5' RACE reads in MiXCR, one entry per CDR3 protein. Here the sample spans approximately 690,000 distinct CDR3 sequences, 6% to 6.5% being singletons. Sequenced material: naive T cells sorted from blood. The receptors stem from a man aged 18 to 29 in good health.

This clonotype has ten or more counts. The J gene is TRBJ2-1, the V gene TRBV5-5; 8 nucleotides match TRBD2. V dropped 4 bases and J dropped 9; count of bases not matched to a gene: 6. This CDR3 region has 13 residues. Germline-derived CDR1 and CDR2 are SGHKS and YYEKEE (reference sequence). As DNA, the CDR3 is TGTGCCAGCAGCGCAGCGGGAGAGGGTGAGCAGTTCTTC. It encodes CASSAAGEGEQFF.

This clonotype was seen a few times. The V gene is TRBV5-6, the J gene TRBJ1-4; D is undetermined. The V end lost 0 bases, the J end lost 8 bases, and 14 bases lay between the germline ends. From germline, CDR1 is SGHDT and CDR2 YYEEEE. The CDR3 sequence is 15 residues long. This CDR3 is CASSLDRGPREKLFF. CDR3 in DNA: TGTGCCAGCAGCTTGGATCGGGGTCCACGGGAAAAACTGTTTTTT.

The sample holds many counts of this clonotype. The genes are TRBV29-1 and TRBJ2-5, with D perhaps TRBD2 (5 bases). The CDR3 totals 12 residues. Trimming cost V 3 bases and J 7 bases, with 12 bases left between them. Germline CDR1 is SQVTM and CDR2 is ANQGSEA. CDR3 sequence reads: CSVEFLAGTQYF. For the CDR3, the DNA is TGCAGCGTTGAGTTTCTAGCCGGGACCCAGTACTTC.

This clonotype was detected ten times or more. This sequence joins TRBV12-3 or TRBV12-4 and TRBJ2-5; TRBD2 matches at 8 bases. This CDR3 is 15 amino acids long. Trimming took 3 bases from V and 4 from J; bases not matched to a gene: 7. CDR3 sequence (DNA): TGTGCCAGCAGTTTCCTAGCGGGCGCTGTAGAGACCCAGTACTTC. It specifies CASSFLAGAVETQYF.

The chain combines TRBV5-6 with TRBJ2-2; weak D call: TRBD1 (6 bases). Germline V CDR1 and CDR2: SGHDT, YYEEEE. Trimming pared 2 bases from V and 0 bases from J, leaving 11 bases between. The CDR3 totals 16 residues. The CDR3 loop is CASSFPRGTNTGELFF. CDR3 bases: TGTGCCAGCAGCTTTCCTAGGGGGACGAACACCGGGGAGCTGTTTTTT.

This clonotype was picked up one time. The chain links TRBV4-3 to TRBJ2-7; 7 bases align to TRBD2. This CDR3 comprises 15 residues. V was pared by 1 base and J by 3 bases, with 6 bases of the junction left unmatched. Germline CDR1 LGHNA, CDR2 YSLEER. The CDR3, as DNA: TGCGCCAGCAGCCAAGTTACTAGCGAATACTACGAGCAGTACTTC. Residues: CASSQVTSEYYEQYF.

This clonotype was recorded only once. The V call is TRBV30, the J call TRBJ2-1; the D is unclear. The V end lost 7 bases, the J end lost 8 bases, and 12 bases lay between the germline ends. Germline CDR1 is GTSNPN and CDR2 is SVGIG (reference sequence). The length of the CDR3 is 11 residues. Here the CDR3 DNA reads TGTGCCTTTAAACAAGTTCATGAGCAGTTCTTC. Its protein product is CAFKQVHEQFF. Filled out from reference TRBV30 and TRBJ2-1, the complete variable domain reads SQTIHQWPATLVQPVGSPLSLECTVEGTSNPNLYWYRQAAGRGLQLLFYSVGIGQISSEVPQNLSASRPQDRQFILSSKKLLLSDSGFYLCAFKQVHEQFFGPGTRLTVL.

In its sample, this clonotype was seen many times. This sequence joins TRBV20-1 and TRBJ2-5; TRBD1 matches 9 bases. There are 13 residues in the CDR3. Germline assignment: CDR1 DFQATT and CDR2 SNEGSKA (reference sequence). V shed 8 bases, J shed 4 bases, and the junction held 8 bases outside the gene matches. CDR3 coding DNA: TGCAGTCCCCGGGACAGGGAGGGAGAGACCCAGTACTTC. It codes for CSPRDREGETQYF.

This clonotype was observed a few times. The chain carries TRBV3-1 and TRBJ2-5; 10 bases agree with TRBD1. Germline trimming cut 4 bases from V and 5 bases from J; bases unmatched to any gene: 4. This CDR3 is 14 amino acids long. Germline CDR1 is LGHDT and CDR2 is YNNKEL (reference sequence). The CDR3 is CASSPTGGFETQYF. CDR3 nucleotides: TGTGCCAGCAGCCCGACAGGGGGCTTCGAGACCCAGTACTTC.

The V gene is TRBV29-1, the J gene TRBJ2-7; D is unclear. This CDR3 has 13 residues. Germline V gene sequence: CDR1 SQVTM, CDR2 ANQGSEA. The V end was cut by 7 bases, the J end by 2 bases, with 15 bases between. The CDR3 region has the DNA TGCAGCGCCCATGGAACGGAGACCTACGAGCAGTACTTC. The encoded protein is CSAHGTETYEQYF.

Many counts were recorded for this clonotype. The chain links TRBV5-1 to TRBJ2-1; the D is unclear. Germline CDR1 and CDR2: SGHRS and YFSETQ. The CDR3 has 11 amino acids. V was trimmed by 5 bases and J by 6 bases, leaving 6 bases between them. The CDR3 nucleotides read TGCGCCAGCAGGGTAACCAATGAGCAGTTCTTC. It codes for CASRVTNEQFF.

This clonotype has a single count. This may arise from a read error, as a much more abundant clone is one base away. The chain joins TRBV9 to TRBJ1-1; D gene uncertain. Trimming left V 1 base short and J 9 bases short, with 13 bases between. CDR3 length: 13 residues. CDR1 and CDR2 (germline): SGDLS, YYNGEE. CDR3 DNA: TGTGCCAGCAGCGTAATAGAAGTGACTCAAGCTTTCTTT. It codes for CASSVIEVTQAFF. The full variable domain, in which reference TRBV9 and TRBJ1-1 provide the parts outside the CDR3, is DSGVTQTPKHLITATGQRVTLRCSPRSGDLSVYWYQQSLDQGLQFLIQYYNGEERAKGNILERFSAQQFPDLHSELNLSSLELGDSALYFCASSVIEVTQAFFGQGTRLTVV.

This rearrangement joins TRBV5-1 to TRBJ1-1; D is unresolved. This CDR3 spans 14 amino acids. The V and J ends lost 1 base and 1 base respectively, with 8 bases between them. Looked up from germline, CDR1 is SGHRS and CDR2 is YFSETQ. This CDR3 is CASSLWPGNTEAFF. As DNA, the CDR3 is TGCGCCAGCAGCTTGTGGCCGGGGAACACTGAAGCTTTCTTT.

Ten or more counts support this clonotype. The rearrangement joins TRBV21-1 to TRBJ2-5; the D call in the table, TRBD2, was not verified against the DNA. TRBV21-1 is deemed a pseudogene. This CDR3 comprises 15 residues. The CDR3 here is CASSTMASDQETQYF. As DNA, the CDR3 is TGTGCCAGCAGCACCATGGCTAGCGACCAAGAGACCCAGTACTTC.

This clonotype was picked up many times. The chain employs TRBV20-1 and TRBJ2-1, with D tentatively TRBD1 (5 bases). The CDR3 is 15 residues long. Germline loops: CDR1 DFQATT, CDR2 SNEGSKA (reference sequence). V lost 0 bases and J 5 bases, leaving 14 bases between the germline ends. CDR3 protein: CSARDHQGPNNEQFF. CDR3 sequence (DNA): TGCAGTGCTAGAGATCACCAGGGCCCCAACAATGAGCAGTTCTTC.

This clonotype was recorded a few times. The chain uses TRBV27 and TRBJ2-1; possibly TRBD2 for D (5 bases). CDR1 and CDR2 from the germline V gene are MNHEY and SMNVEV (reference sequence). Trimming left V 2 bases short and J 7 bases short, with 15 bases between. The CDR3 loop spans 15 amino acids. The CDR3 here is CASSLEGSLGNEQFF. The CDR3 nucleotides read TGTGCCAGCAGTTTAGAAGGGAGTTTGGGTAATGAGCAGTTCTTC.

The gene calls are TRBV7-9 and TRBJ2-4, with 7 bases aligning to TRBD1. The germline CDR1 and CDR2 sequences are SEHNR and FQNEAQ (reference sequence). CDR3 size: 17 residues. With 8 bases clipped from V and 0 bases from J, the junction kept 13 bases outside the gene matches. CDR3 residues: CASGQSTGNLAKNIQYF. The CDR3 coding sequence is TGTGCCAGCGGTCAATCGACAGGGAACCTAGCCAAAAACATTCAGTACTTC.